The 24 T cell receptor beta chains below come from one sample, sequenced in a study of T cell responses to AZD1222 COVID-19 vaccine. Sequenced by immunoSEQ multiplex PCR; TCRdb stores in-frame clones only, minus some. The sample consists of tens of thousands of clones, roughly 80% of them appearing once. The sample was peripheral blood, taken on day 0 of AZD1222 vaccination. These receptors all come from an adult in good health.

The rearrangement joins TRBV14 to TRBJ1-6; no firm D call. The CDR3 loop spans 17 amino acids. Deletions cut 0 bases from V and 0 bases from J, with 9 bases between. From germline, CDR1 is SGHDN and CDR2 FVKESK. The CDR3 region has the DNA TGTGCCAGCAGCCAAGACCCGTTCAGCTCCTATAATTCACCCCTCCACTTT. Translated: CASSQDPFSSYNSPLHF.

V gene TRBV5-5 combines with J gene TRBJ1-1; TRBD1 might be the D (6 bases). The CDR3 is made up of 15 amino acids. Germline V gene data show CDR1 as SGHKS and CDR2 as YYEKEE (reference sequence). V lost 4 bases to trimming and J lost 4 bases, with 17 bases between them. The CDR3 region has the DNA TGTGCCAGCAGCCCGGGGGATGACAGGATCACTGAAGCTTTCTTT. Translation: CASSPGDDRITEAFF.

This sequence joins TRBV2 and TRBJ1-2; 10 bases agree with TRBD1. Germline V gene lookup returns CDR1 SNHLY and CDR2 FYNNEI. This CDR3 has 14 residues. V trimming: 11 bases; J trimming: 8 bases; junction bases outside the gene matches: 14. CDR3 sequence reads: CASVNRDRGEGYTF. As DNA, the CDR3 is TGTGCCTCCGTGAACCGGGACAGGGGTGAGGGCTACACCTTC. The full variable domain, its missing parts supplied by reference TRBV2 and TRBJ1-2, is EPEVTQTPSHQVTQMGQEVILRCVPISNHLYFYWYRQILGQKVEFLVSFYNNEISEKSEIFDDQFSVERPDGSNFTLKIRSTKLEDSAMYFCASVNRDRGEGYTFGSGTRLTVV.

CDR3 in amino acids: CASSHTITSYEQYF. CDR3 coding DNA: TGTGCCAGCAGCCACACCATAACCTCCTACGAGCAGTACTTC. This chain joins TRBV27 and TRBJ2-7; D is ambiguous. This CDR3 region has 14 residues. The germline CDR1 and CDR2 sequences are MNHEY and SMNVEV (reference sequence). V gave up 6 bases and J gave up 0 bases, with 12 bases separating them.

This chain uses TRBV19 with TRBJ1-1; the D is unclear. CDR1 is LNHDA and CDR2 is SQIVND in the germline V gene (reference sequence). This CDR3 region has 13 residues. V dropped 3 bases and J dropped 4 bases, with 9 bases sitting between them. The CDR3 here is CASSIGGVTEAFF. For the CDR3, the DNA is TGTGCCAGTAGTATTGGCGGCGTCACTGAAGCTTTCTTT. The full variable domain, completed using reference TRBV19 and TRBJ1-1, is DGGITQSPKYLFRKEGQNVTLSCEQNLNHDAMYWYRQDPGQGLRLIYYSQIVNDFQKGDIAEGYSVSREKKESFPLTVTSAQKNPTAFYLCASSIGGVTEAFFGQGTRLTVV.

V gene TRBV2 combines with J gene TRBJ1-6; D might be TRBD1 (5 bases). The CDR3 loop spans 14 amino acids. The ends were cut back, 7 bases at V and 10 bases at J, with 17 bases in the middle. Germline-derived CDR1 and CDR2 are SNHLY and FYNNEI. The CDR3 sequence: CASMRDLVGSPLHF. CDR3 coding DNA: TGTGCCAGCATGAGGGACCTCGTCGGCTCACCCCTCCACTTT.

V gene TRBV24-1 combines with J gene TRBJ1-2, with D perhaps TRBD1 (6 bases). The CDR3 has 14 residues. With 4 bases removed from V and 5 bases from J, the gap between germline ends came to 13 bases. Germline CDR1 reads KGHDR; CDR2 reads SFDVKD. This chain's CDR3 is CATSETGSGYGYTF. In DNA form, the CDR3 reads TGTGCCACCAGTGAAACAGGGTCGGGATATGGCTACACCTTC.

The CDR3 DNA is TGTGCCAGCAGTTACTTGACAGGAGGAGGATATGGCTACACCTTC. It specifies CASSYLTGGGYGYTF. The chain combines TRBV6-6 with TRBJ1-2, with D possibly being TRBD1 (6 bases). The germline V and J ends were trimmed by 1 base and 5 bases, with 14 bases remaining between them. Germline V CDR1 and CDR2: MNHNY, SVGAGI (reference sequence). The length of the CDR3 is 15 residues.

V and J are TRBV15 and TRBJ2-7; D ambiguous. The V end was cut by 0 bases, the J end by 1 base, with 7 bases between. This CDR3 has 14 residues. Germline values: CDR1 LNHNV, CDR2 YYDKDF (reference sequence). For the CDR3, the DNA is TGTGCCACCAGCAGAGAAGGCTTATCCTACGAGCAGTACTTC. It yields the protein CATSREGLSYEQYF.

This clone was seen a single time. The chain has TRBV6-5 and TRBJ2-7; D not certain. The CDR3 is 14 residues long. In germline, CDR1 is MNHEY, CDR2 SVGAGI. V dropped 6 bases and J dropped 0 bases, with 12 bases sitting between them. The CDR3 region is CASRWTVASYEQYF. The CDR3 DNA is TGTGCCAGCAGGTGGACCGTAGCCTCCTACGAGCAGTACTTC.

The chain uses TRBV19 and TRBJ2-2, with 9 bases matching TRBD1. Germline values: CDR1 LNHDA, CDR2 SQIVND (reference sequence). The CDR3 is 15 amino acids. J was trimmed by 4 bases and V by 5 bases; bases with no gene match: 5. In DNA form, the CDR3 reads TGTGCCAGTAGTCCAACAGGGGGCGGCACCGGGGAGCTGTTTTTT. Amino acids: CASSPTGGGTGELFF.

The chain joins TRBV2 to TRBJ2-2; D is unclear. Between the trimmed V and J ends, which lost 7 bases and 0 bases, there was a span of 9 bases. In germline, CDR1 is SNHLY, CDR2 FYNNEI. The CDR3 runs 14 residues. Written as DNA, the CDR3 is TGTGCCAGCAAAGGGTCCGCGAACACCGGGGAGCTGTTTTTT. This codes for CASKGSANTGELFF.

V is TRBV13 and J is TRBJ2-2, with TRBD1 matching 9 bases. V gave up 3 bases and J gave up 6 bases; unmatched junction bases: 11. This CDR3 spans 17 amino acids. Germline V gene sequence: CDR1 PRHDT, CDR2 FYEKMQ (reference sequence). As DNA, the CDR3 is TGTGCCAGCAGCTTTAAACCCGGGACAGGGCCATCCGGGGAGCTGTTTTTT. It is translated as CASSFKPGTGPSGELFF.

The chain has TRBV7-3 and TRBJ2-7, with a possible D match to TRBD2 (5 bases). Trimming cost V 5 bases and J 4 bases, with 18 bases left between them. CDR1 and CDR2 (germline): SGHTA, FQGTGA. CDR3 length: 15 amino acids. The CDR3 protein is CASSDVARVDYEQYF. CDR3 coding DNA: TGTGCCAGCAGCGACGTAGCGCGCGTCGATTACGAGCAGTACTTC.

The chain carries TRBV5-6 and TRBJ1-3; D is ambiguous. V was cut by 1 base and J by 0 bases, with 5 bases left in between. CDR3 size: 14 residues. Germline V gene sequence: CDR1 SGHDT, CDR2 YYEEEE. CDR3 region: CASSLIGSGNTIYF. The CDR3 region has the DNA TGTGCCAGCAGCTTGATCGGCTCTGGAAACACCATATATTTT.

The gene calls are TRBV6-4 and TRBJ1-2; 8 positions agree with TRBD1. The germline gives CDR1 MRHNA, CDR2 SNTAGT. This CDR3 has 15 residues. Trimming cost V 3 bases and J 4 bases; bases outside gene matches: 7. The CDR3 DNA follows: TGTGCCAGCAGTGAGACTGGACAGGGCGTCTATGGCTACACCTTC. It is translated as CASSETGQGVYGYTF.

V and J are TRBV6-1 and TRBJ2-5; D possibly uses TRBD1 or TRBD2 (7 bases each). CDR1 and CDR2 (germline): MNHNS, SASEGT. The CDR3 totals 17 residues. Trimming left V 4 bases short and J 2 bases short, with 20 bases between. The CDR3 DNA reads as TGTGCCAGCAGTGGCGGGGGCAGGGGGAAATATCAAGAGACCCAGTACTTC. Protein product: CASSGGGRGKYQETQYF.

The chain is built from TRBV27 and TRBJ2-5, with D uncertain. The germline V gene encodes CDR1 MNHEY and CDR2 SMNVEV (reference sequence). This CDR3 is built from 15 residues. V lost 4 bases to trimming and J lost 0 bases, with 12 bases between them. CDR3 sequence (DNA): TGTGCCAGCAGTTCCTTCTCCGGGTACCAAGAGACCCAGTACTTC. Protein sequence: CASSSFSGYQETQYF.

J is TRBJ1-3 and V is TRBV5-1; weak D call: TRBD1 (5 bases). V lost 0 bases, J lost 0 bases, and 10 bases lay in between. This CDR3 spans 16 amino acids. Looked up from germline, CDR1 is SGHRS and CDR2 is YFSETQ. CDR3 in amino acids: CASSLDGRASGNTIYF. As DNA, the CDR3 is TGCGCCAGCAGCTTGGATGGCAGGGCCTCTGGAAACACCATATATTTT.

The CDR3 bases are TGTGCCAGCAGTGAGGGCGGCAGGGGGTATCACACTGAAGCTTTCTTT. Encoded protein: CASSEGGRGYHTEAFF. V gene TRBV6-1 combines with J gene TRBJ1-1, with TRBD1 matching 7 bases. The V gene end was trimmed by 3 bases and the J gene end by 3 bases; junction bases not matched to a gene: 10. Germline CDR1 MNHNS, CDR2 SASEGT. This CDR3 region has 16 residues.

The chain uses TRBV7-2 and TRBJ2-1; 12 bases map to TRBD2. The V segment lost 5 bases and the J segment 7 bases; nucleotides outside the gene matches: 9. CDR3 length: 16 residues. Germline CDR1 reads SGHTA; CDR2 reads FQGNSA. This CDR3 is CASSRALAGGPNEQFF. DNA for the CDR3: TGTGCCAGCAGCCGGGCCCTAGCGGGGGGGCCGAATGAGCAGTTCTTC.

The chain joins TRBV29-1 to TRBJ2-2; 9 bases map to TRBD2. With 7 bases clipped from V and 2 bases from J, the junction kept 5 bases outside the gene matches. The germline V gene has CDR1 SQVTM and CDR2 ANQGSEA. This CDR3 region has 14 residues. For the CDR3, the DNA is TGCAGCGGTCAGCGGGGGGAAAACACCGGGGAGCTGTTTTTT. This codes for CSGQRGENTGELFF.

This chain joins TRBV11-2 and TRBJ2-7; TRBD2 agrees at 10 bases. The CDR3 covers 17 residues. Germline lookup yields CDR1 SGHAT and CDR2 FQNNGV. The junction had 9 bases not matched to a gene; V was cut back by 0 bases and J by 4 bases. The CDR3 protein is CASSLDSLAGARYEQYF. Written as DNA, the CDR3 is TGTGCCAGCAGCTTAGATAGCCTAGCGGGGGCCAGGTACGAGCAGTACTTC.

In DNA form, the CDR3 reads TGTGCCATCAGTGAGTCGGGCGGCTCAATCGAGACCCAGTACTTC. Translating it yields CAISESGGSIETQYF. The rearrangement links TRBV10-3 to TRBJ2-5; D gene ambiguous. V lost 0 bases to trimming and J lost 5 bases, with 13 bases between them. Germline V gives CDR1 ENHRY, CDR2 SYGVKD. This CDR3 spans 15 amino acids.